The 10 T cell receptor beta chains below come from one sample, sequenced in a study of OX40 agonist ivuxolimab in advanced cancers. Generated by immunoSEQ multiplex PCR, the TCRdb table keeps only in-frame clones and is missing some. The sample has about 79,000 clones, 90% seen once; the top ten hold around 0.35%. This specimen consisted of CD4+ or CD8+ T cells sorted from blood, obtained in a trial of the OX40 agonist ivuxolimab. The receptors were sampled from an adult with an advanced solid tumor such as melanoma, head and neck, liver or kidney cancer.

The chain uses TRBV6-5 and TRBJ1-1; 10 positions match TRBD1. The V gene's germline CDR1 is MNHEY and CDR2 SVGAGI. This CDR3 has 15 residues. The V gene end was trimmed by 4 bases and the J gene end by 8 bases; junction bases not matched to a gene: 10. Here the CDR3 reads CASSFDRGLQPEAFF. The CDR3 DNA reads TGTGCCAGCAGTTTCGACAGGGGGCTCCAACCCGAAGCTTTCTTT.

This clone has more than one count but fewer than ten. CDR3 nucleotides: TGTGCCAGCAGCCCAGGGGCTAGCCATACGCAGTATTTT. Its translation: CASSPGASHTQYF. This chain connects TRBV2 to TRBJ2-3, with D possibly being TRBD1 (6 bases). The germline gives CDR1 SNHLY, CDR2 FYNNEI. The CDR3 has 13 amino acids. Trimming removed 6 bases at V and 7 bases at J, with 14 bases between.

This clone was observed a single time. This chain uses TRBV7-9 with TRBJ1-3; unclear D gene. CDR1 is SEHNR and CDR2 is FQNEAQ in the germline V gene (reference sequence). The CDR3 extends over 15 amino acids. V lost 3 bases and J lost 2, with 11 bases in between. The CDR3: CASSLLDQPGNTIYF. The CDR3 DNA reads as TGTGCCAGCAGCTTGTTAGACCAACCTGGAAACACCATATATTTT. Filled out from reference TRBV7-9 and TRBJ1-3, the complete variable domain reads DTGVSQNPRHKITKRGQNVTFRCDPISEHNRLYWYRQTLGQGPEFLTYFQNEAQLEKSRLLSDRFSAERPKGSFSTLEIQRTEQGDSAMYLCASSLLDQPGNTIYFGEGSWLTVV.

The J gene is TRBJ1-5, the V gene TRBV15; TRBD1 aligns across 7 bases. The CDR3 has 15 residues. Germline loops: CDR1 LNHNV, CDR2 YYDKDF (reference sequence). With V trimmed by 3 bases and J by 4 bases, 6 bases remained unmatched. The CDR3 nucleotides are TGTGCCACCAGCAGGGGGACAGTTGGAAATCAGCCCCAGCATTTT. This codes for CATSRGTVGNQPQHF.

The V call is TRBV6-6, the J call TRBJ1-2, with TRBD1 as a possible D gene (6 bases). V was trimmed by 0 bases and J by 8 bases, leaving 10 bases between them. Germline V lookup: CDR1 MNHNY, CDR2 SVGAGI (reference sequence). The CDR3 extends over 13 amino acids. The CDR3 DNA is TGTGCCAGCAGTTACTCGCTCCAGGGGGGCTACACCTTC. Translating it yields CASSYSLQGGYTF.

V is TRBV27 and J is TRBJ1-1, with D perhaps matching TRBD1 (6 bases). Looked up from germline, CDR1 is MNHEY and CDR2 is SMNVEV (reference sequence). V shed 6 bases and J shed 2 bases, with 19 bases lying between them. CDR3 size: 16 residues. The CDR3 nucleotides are TGTGCCAGCAGACAAAACAGGGATGCTGGAAACACTGAAGCTTTCTTT. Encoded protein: CASRQNRDAGNTEAFF.

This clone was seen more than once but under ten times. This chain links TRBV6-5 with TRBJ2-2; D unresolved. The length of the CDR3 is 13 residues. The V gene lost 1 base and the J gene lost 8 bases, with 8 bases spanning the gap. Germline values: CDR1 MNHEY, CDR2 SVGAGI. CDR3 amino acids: CASSYYRRGELFF. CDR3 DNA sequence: TGTGCCAGCAGTTACTACCGCAGGGGGGAGCTGTTTTTT.

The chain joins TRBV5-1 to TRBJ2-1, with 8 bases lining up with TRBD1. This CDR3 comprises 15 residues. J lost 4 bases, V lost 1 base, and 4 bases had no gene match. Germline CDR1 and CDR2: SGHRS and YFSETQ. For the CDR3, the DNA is TGCGCCAGCAGCTTGTGGGGACAGGAGTACAATGAGCAGTTCTTC. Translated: CASSLWGQEYNEQFF. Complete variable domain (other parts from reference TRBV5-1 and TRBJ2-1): KAGVTQTPRYLIKTRGQQVTLSCSPISGHRSVSWYQQTPGQGLQFLFEYFSETQRNKGNFPGRFSGRQFSNSRSEMNVSTLELGDSALYLCASSLWGQEYNEQFFGPGTRLTVL.

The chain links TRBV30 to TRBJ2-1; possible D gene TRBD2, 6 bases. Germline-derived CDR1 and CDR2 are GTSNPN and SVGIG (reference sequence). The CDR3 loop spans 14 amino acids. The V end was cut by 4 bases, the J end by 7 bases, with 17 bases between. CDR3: CAWTRDSLGNEQFF. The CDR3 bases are TGTGCCTGGACCCGGGACTCTCTCGGGAATGAGCAGTTCTTC.

This CDR3 reads CASSPSPAGTGGPRLHF. Written as DNA, the CDR3 is TGTGCCAGCTCACCCTCTCCGGCGGGGACAGGGGGGCCGCGCCTCCACTTT. This sequence joins TRBV18 and TRBJ1-6; 11 nucleotides agree with TRBD1. CDR1 and CDR2 (germline): KGHSH, LQKENI. Unmatched junction bases numbered 16, after V lost 3 bases and J lost 15 bases. The CDR3 covers 17 residues.